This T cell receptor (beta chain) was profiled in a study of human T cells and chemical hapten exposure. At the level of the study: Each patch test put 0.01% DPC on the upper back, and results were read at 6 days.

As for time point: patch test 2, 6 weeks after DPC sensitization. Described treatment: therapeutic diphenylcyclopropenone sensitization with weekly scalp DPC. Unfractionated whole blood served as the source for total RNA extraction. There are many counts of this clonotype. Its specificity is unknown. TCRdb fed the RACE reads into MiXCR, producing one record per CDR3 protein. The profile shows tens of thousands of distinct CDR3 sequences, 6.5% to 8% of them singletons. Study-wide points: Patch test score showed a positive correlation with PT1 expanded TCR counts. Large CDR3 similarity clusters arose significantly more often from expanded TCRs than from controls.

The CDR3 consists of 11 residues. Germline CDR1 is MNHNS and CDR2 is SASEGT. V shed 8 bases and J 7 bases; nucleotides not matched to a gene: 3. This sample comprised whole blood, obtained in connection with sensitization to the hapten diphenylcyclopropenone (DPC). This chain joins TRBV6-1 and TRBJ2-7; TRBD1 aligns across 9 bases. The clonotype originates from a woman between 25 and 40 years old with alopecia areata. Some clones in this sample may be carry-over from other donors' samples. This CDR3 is CASAGQGEQYF. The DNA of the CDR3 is TGTGCCAGCGCGGGACAGGGTGAGCAGTACTTC.